The sequence of this TCR beta chain was determined in a study of PD-1 blockade in classical Hodgkin lymphoma. Study details: On a schedule of every 2 weeks, patients received nivolumab 3 mg/kg intravenously. Regarding the study as a whole: Newly diagnosed patients and complete responders had comparable diversity at baseline. Baseline TCR diversity was reportedly lower in newly diagnosed patients than healthy donors.

V lost 5 bases, J lost 3 bases, and 5 bases stayed unmatched. The CDR3 consists of 14 residues. Germline V gives CDR1 SGHTA, CDR2 FQGNSA. Every single patient, without exception, relapsed after autologous stem cell transplantation, and brentuximab vedotin exposure varied. The table came from immunoSEQ multiplex PCR; TCRdb's copy has only in-frame clones and leaves some out. The table records 90,000 to 130,000 clones, about 89% of them present only once. As to this clone: Its target is not known.

Sequenced material: peripheral blood mononuclear cells (PBMCs), taken before the second cycle of nivolumab. The V and J genes are TRBV7-2 and TRBJ2-7, with 9 nucleotides matching TRBD1. The sequence derives from a human donor with classical Hodgkin lymphoma. The chain's CDR3 is CASSRDREYYEQYF. CDR3 DNA: TGTGCCAGCAGCCGGGACAGGGAATACTACGAGCAGTACTTC.